These T cell receptor beta chains were read from a single sample in a study of a mutant IDH1 vaccine in newly diagnosed glioma. Clones were read by immunoSEQ multiplex PCR, and TCRdb kept only the in-frame ones, dropping some. The data contain around 40,000 clones, approximately 84% of them seen just once; the ten biggest clones take up approximately 2.5%. Their recognized antigens are unknown. This material consisted of PBMCs, taken from a glioma patient whose treatment included an IDH1 peptide vaccine. Source of these receptors: a woman in her late teens or twenties with glioma. Some clones in this sample may be carry-over from other donors' samples. Both conserved end residues are part of each CDR3. Each record gives: J gene, V gene, D gene, clone size, CDR3 protein, CDR3 DNA. The D gene is left open where the match is weak. For some rows the clone size is stated as once, few or many, or as a class when expanded; others skip it.

j_gene: TRBJ2-7
v_gene: TRBV27
d_gene: -
abundance: -
CDR3aa: CASSSFYEQYF
CDR3nt: TGTGCCAGCAGTTCCTTCTACGAGCAGTACTTC

j_gene: TRBJ1-2
v_gene: TRBV5-1
d_gene: TRBD1
abundance: -
CDR3aa: CASSLVGQGADYGYTF
CDR3nt: TGCGCCAGCAGCTTGGTAGGACAGGGGGCTGACTATGGCTACACCTTC

j_gene: TRBJ1-1
v_gene: TRBV5-1
d_gene: -
abundance: -
CDR3aa: CASSLAADRNTEAFF
CDR3nt: TGCGCCAGCAGCTTGGCGGCAGACAGGAACACTGAAGCTTTCTTT

j_gene: TRBJ2-7
v_gene: TRBV5-1
d_gene: -
abundance: -
CDR3aa: CASSLKGTNYEQYF
CDR3nt: TGCGCCAGCAGCTTGAAAGGGACAAACTACGAGCAGTACTTC

j_gene: TRBJ2-1
v_gene: TRBV2
d_gene: TRBD2
abundance: -
CDR3aa: CASSEGVAGVGNEQFF
CDR3nt: TGTGCCAGCAGTGAAGGGGTAGCGGGAGTAGGGAATGAGCAGTTCTTC

j_gene: TRBJ2-7
v_gene: TRBV5-1
d_gene: TRBD2
abundance: -
CDR3aa: CASSLWGPRGASGSYEQYF
CDR3nt: TGCGCCAGCAGCTTGTGGGGGCCCAGAGGCGCTAGCGGGAGCTACGAGCAGTACTTC

j_gene: TRBJ2-7
v_gene: TRBV9
d_gene: -
abundance: once
CDR3aa: CASSGGQFSYEQYF
CDR3nt: TGTGCCAGCAGCGGCGGACAGTTCTCCTACGAGCAGTACTTC

j_gene: TRBJ1-2
v_gene: TRBV19
d_gene: -
abundance: -
CDR3aa: CASSIGGVAKGYTF
CDR3nt: TGTGCCAGTAGTATAGGCGGGGTAGCCAAAGGCTACACCTTC

j_gene: TRBJ1-2
v_gene: TRBV6-1
d_gene: TRBD1
abundance: -
CDR3aa: CASSEAYGQGLNYGYTF
CDR3nt: TGTGCCAGCAGTGAAGCTTACGGACAGGGCCTGAACTATGGCTACACCTTC

j_gene: TRBJ2-5
v_gene: TRBV7-2
d_gene: -
abundance: -
CDR3aa: CASSLNRDMAQYF
CDR3nt: TGTGCCAGCAGCTTAAATCGGGACATGGCCCAGTACTTC

j_gene: TRBJ1-5
v_gene: TRBV19
d_gene: TRBD1
abundance: -
CDR3aa: CASSNRGLEPQHF
CDR3nt: TGTGCCAGTAGTAACAGGGGGCTTGAGCCCCAGCATTTT

j_gene: TRBJ2-5
v_gene: TRBV25-1
d_gene: -
abundance: once
CDR3aa: CASSEQRPQETQYF
CDR3nt: TGTGCCAGCAGTGAACAAAGACCACAAGAGACCCAGTACTTC

j_gene: TRBJ1-2
v_gene: TRBV7-9
d_gene: -
abundance: -
CDR3aa: CASSYEEGVNYGYTF
CDR3nt: TGTGCCAGCAGCTACGAAGAGGGGGTTAACTATGGCTACACCTTC

j_gene: TRBJ1-1
v_gene: TRBV9
d_gene: -
abundance: -
CDR3aa: CASSISSGLSAEAFF
CDR3nt: TGTGCCAGCAGCATTTCTTCGGGCCTTAGCGCTGAAGCTTTCTTT

j_gene: TRBJ2-1
v_gene: TRBV10-3
d_gene: -
abundance: -
CDR3aa: CAISQGFLYNEQFF
CDR3nt: TGTGCCATCAGTCAGGGTTTCTTATACAATGAGCAGTTCTTC

j_gene: TRBJ1-2
v_gene: TRBV6-1
d_gene: -
abundance: once
CDR3aa: CASSEEKSWRQVSVNYGYTF
CDR3nt: TGTGCCAGCAGTGAAGAAAAGTCTTGGAGACAGGTTAGCGTCAACTATGGCTACACCTTC

j_gene: TRBJ2-7
v_gene: TRBV19
d_gene: -
abundance: -
CDR3aa: CASSIAFSDAYEQYF
CDR3nt: TGTGCCAGTAGTATAGCGTTCTCTGACGCCTACGAGCAGTACTTC

j_gene: TRBJ1-4
v_gene: TRBV30
d_gene: -
abundance: -
CDR3aa: CAWSVQTNEKLFF
CDR3nt: TGTGCCTGGAGTGTACAGACTAATGAAAAACTGTTTTTT

j_gene: TRBJ1-1
v_gene: TRBV9
d_gene: TRBD1
abundance: few
CDR3aa: CASSLRTGMGTEAFF
CDR3nt: TGTGCCAGCAGCCTCCGGACAGGGATGGGCACTGAAGCTTTCTTT

j_gene: TRBJ1-1
v_gene: TRBV7-9
d_gene: -
abundance: -
CDR3aa: CASSLAWGTEAFF
CDR3nt: TGTGCCAGCAGCTTAGCTTGGGGGACTGAAGCTTTCTTT

j_gene: TRBJ1-2
v_gene: TRBV4-1
d_gene: TRBD1
abundance: -
CDR3aa: CASSRETGGKAGYTF
CDR3nt: TGCGCCAGCAGCCGAGAGACAGGGGGCAAGGCTGGCTACACCTTC

j_gene: TRBJ1-5
v_gene: TRBV10-3
d_gene: -
abundance: -
CDR3aa: CAISEIQESQPQHF
CDR3nt: TGTGCCATCAGTGAGATTCAGGAGAGTCAGCCCCAGCATTTT

j_gene: TRBJ2-1
v_gene: TRBV4-1
d_gene: TRBD2
abundance: -
CDR3aa: CASGAGGRNEQFF
CDR3nt: TGCGCCAGCGGAGCGGGAGGCCGCAATGAGCAGTTCTTC

j_gene: TRBJ2-3
v_gene: TRBV5-6
d_gene: TRBD2
abundance: -
CDR3aa: CASSLAGGYTQYF
CDR3nt: TGTGCCAGCAGCTTAGCGGGAGGATATACGCAGTATTTT

j_gene: TRBJ1-5
v_gene: TRBV28
d_gene: -
abundance: -
CDR3aa: CASSLSKAGVYSNQPQHF
CDR3nt: TGTGCCAGCAGTTTAAGTAAAGCGGGGGTTTATAGCAATCAGCCCCAGCATTTT

j_gene: TRBJ1-6
v_gene: TRBV6-5
d_gene: -
abundance: -
CDR3aa: CASSYSAITNSPLHF
CDR3nt: TGTGCCAGCAGTTACTCGGCGATCACTAATTCACCCCTCCACTTT

j_gene: TRBJ1-5
v_gene: TRBV7-9
d_gene: -
abundance: -
CDR3aa: CASRPGGSLNQPQHF
CDR3nt: TGTGCCAGCAGACCGGGTGGGTCCCTCAATCAGCCCCAGCATTTT

j_gene: TRBJ2-7
v_gene: TRBV6-6
d_gene: TRBD2
abundance: -
CDR3aa: CASSQLGRAAHDEQYF
CDR3nt: TGTGCCAGCAGTCAGCTAGGGAGGGCGGCACACGACGAGCAGTACTTC

j_gene: TRBJ2-3
v_gene: TRBV6-6
d_gene: -
abundance: -
CDR3aa: CASRLSQIDTQYF
CDR3nt: TGTGCCAGCAGGCTTTCACAGATAGATACGCAGTATTTT

j_gene: TRBJ1-4
v_gene: TRBV5-4
d_gene: -
abundance: -
CDR3aa: CASSGAGGTNEKLFF
CDR3nt: TGTGCCAGCAGCGGCGCGGGGGGGACTAATGAAAAACTGTTTTTT

j_gene: TRBJ2-2
v_gene: TRBV10-3
d_gene: TRBD2
abundance: -
CDR3aa: CAISESTSGAGELFF
CDR3nt: TGTGCCATCAGTGAGTCGACTAGCGGGGCCGGGGAGCTGTTTTTT

j_gene: TRBJ2-1
v_gene: TRBV7-2
d_gene: -
abundance: once
CDR3aa: CASSLEARLYEQFF
CDR3nt: TGTGCCAGCAGCTTAGAAGCTAGATTGTACGAGCAGTTCTTC

j_gene: TRBJ2-2
v_gene: TRBV4-1
d_gene: -
abundance: -
CDR3aa: CASSQGLAGPNTGELFF
CDR3nt: TGCGCCAGCAGCCAAGGACTGGCAGGACCGAACACCGGGGAGCTGTTTTTT

j_gene: TRBJ1-4
v_gene: TRBV4-3
d_gene: -
abundance: -
CDR3aa: CASSQETGSGEKLFF
CDR3nt: TGCGCCAGCAGCCAAGAAACAGGGTCGGGGGAAAAACTGTTTTTT

j_gene: TRBJ2-7
v_gene: TRBV5-4
d_gene: -
abundance: -
CDR3aa: CASSSPIAGDEQYF
CDR3nt: TGTGCCAGCAGCTCCCCTATTGCTGGGGACGAGCAGTACTTC

j_gene: TRBJ2-3
v_gene: TRBV27
d_gene: TRBD1
abundance: -
CDR3aa: CASRLMDRGRDTQYF
CDR3nt: TGTGCCAGCAGATTAATGGACAGGGGGCGAGATACGCAGTATTTT

j_gene: TRBJ2-2
v_gene: TRBV5-6
d_gene: -
abundance: -
CDR3aa: CASSLVAGFSSNTGELFF
CDR3nt: TGTGCCAGCAGCTTGGTGGCAGGGTTTAGTTCGAACACCGGGGAGCTGTTTTTT

j_gene: TRBJ2-7
v_gene: TRBV30
d_gene: -
abundance: -
CDR3aa: CAWSSKVNEQYF
CDR3nt: TGTGCCTGGAGTTCAAAGGTGAACGAGCAGTACTTC

j_gene: TRBJ2-3
v_gene: TRBV6-6
d_gene: TRBD1
abundance: -
CDR3aa: CASRRQGARDTQYF
CDR3nt: TGTGCCAGCAGAAGACAGGGGGCGCGAGATACGCAGTATTTT

j_gene: TRBJ2-7
v_gene: TRBV6-1
d_gene: -
abundance: -
CDR3aa: CASSDSGRSYEQYF
CDR3nt: TGTGCCAGCAGTGATTCTGGCCGATCCTACGAGCAGTACTTC

j_gene: TRBJ2-5
v_gene: TRBV30
d_gene: TRBD2
abundance: -
CDR3aa: CAWRPGLAVQETQYF
CDR3nt: TGTGCCTGGAGACCCGGACTAGCGGTCCAAGAGACCCAGTACTTC

j_gene: TRBJ1-2
v_gene: TRBV6-6
d_gene: TRBD1
abundance: -
CDR3aa: CAALGTDFYYGYTF
CDR3nt: TGTGCCGCCCTCGGGACAGATTTCTATTATGGCTACACCTTC

j_gene: TRBJ2-7
v_gene: TRBV5-6
d_gene: -
abundance: -
CDR3aa: CASSPWRGSYEQYF
CDR3nt: TGTGCCAGCAGCCCGTGGAGGGGGTCCTACGAGCAGTACTTC

j_gene: TRBJ1-2
v_gene: TRBV7-9
d_gene: TRBD1
abundance: -
CDR3aa: CASSWPTGGDYGYTF
CDR3nt: TGTGCCAGCAGCTGGCCTACAGGGGGCGACTATGGCTACACCTTC

j_gene: TRBJ2-1
v_gene: TRBV6-5
d_gene: -
abundance: -
CDR3aa: CASRKRVSSYNEQFF
CDR3nt: TGTGCCAGCAGAAAACGGGTCAGCTCCTACAATGAGCAGTTCTTC

j_gene: TRBJ2-7
v_gene: TRBV5-6
d_gene: TRBD2
abundance: -
CDR3aa: CASSLRLAGVYEQYF
CDR3nt: TGTGCCAGCAGCTTACGACTAGCGGGAGTGTACGAGCAGTACTTC

j_gene: TRBJ2-7
v_gene: TRBV9
d_gene: TRBD2
abundance: -
CDR3aa: CASSMGLAGGLNYEQYF
CDR3nt: TGTGCCAGCAGCATGGGACTAGCGGGGGGTCTAAACTACGAGCAGTACTTC

j_gene: TRBJ2-7
v_gene: TRBV5-1
d_gene: -
abundance: -
CDR3aa: CASSPPSYEQYF
CDR3nt: TGCGCCAGCAGCCCCCCTTCCTACGAGCAGTACTTC

j_gene: TRBJ1-1
v_gene: TRBV5-1
d_gene: -
abundance: -
CDR3aa: CASSSGLLVGSTPAFTEAFF
CDR3nt: TGCGCCAGCAGCTCCGGCCTCCTTGTAGGCAGCACCCCTGCCTTCACTGAAGCTTTCTTT

j_gene: TRBJ2-1
v_gene: TRBV19
d_gene: -
abundance: -
CDR3aa: CASSVAPSNEQFF
CDR3nt: TGTGCCAGTAGCGTCGCTCCTAGCAATGAGCAGTTCTTC

j_gene: TRBJ1-1
v_gene: TRBV6-5
d_gene: -
abundance: -
CDR3aa: CASSSGNTEAFF
CDR3nt: TGTGCCAGCAGTTCCGGTAACACTGAAGCTTTCTTT